This TCR beta chain was identified during a study of CD4 T cells in relation to SARS-CoV-2 and coronaviruses. Study in general: ViraFEST: approximately 10-day antigen culture of PBMCs, then TCR beta CDR3 sequencing.

The unexposed donors gave CD4+ T cells in about 2011-2019, prior to COVID-19. After less than 11 days of culture, CD4+ T cells were isolated. Testing used SARS-CoV-2 S/N and four cold-coronavirus spikes on unexposed-donor CD4+ T cells, cells permitting. Germline V gives CDR1 MGHRA, CDR2 YSYEKL. The V and J ends lost 1 base and 0 bases respectively, with 9 bases between them. The CDR3 has 15 amino acids. There are a few counts of this clone. Its antigen is undetermined. General study results and limits: About 65% of donors had memory CD4+ clonotypes crossrecognizing SARS-CoV-2 and common cold coronavirus spike.

Sequencing was performed with immunoSEQ multiplex PCR; in TCRdb, only in-frame clones are kept and a portion is missing. This table has around 21,000 clones, roughly 62% appearing once. Specimen: CD4+ T cells from PBMCs, cultured in vitro. This TCR was sampled from a human donor in good health. This chain joins TRBV4-1 and TRBJ1-2; D is unclear. CDR3 in amino acids: CASSQVGTTNYGYTF. The CDR3 nucleotides are TGCGCCAGCAGCCAAGTAGGTACTACTAACTATGGCTACACCTTC.